The clone carrying this T cell receptor (beta chain) was counted a few times. CDR3 length: 14 amino acids. Trimming cost V 4 bases and J 5 bases; bases outside gene matches: 7. Germline values: CDR1 KGHDR, CDR2 SFDVKD. MiXCR, applied by TCRdb to the 5' RACE reads, yields one record per CDR3 protein. The sample consists of roughly 70,000 distinct CDR3 sequences, 4.8% of them appearing once. The data were obtained in a study of neurological immune-mediated disorders. This TCR was sampled from a woman in her 70s with multiple sclerosis. Specimen: PBMCs. This rearrangement joins TRBV24-1 to TRBJ2-7; 7 positions match TRBD2. DNA for the CDR3: TGTGCCACCAGTGAGGGCGGGAGTTTCAACGAGCAGTACTTC. Translating it yields CATSEGGSFNEQYF.